This TCR beta chain originates from a study of beta chain features in type 1 diabetes. Expressed TCRB transcripts were sequenced after all isolated RNA was converted to cDNA. This table comes from immunoSEQ multiplex PCR, and its TCRdb copy is limited to in-frame clones, with some not included. The data hold roughly 380,000 clones, with about 20% observed a single time. This clone was counted only a few times. Trimming removed 0 bases at V and 7 bases at J, with 6 bases between. The germline V gene encodes CDR1 KGHSH and CDR2 LQKENI. This CDR3 is built from 13 residues. Sequenced sample: naive CD4+ T cells from blood. This sequence originates from a young woman in good health. V gene TRBV18 combines with J gene TRBJ1-4; no clear D gene. CDR3 region: CASSPPSVEKLFF. The CDR3 DNA reads as TGTGCCAGCTCACCACCTTCAGTTGAAAAACTGTTTTTT.